These 18 T cell receptor beta chains came from one sample sequenced in a study of blood T cell repertoires in COVID-19. Assay used: immunoSEQ multiplex PCR; TCRdb lists only in-frame clones, some missing. The table has around 400,000 clones, around 87% seen once; the top ten hold about 2.5%. Source material: peripheral blood. These receptors originate from a woman aged 55-75 years with COVID-19, enrolled during active disease.

The chain carries TRBV20-1 and TRBJ2-1; D gene uncertain. V lost 5 bases and J lost 6, with 5 bases in between. The CDR3 loop spans 10 amino acids. Germline CDR1 is DFQATT and CDR2 is SNEGSKA (reference sequence). The CDR3 coding sequence is TGCAGTGCTTCGAGCAATGAGCAGTTCTTC. This encodes CSASSNEQFF.

CDR3 bases: TGTGCCAGCAGCCCCCGGGACATTACGAATTCACCCCTCCACTTT. As protein: CASSPRDITNSPLHF. The chain carries TRBV7-8 and TRBJ1-6; TRBD1 is a possible D gene (6 bases). CDR3 length: 15 residues. Germline CDR1 SGHVS, CDR2 FQNEAQ. The germline V and J ends were trimmed by 5 bases and 7 bases, with 15 bases remaining between them.

This rearrangement joins TRBV27 to TRBJ2-7, with 8 bases aligning to TRBD1. The CDR3 spans 16 residues. CDR1 MNHEY and CDR2 SMNVEV come from the germline V gene (reference sequence). J was trimmed by 6 bases and V by 4 bases; bases with no gene match: 14. CDR3 in DNA: TGTGCCAGCAGTTCGCAACGACGGACAGGGAGCGGCGAGCAGTACTTC. Its translation is CASSSQRRTGSGEQYF.

The V call is TRBV30, the J call TRBJ2-1; 8 bases agree with TRBD1. Germline assignment: CDR1 GTSNPN and CDR2 SVGIG (reference sequence). The CDR3 loop spans 15 amino acids. With 1 base clipped from V and 9 bases from J, the junction kept 11 bases outside the gene matches. The CDR3 here is CAWSGAGGGKAEQFF. Here the CDR3 DNA reads TGTGCCTGGAGTGGGGCAGGGGGCGGCAAGGCTGAGCAGTTCTTC. The full variable domain, with the rest looked up from reference TRBV30 and TRBJ2-1, is SQTIHQWPATLVQPVGSPLSLECTVEGTSNPNLYWYRQAAGRGLQLLFYSVGIGQISSEVPQNLSASRPQDRQFILSSKKLLLSDSGFYLCAWSGAGGGKAEQFFGPGTRLTVL.

The V and J genes are TRBV6-5 and TRBJ1-2; D perhaps matches TRBD1 (5 bases). The CDR3 has 13 amino acids. The V end lost 7 bases, the J end lost 8 bases, and 17 bases lay between the germline ends. From germline, CDR1 is MNHEY and CDR2 SVGAGI. The CDR3 DNA is TGTGCCAGCATACAACGGAGGGGTGGAGGCTACACCTTC. Translation gives CASIQRRGGGYTF.

The CDR3 sequence: CASSLDRLKHPGDEQYF. The CDR3 coding sequence is TGTGCCAGCAGCTTAGATAGACTAAAGCACCCCGGCGACGAGCAGTACTTC. The J gene is TRBJ2-7, the V gene TRBV11-2, with D perhaps TRBD2 (5 bases). From germline, CDR1 is SGHAT and CDR2 FQNNGV. CDR3 size: 17 residues. V was clipped by 0 bases and J by 5 bases, with 20 bases between them.

The chain recombines TRBV28 with TRBJ2-1; 10 nucleotides line up with TRBD1. There are 14 residues in the CDR3. The V segment lost 6 bases and the J segment 8 bases; nucleotides outside the gene matches: 7. Germline V CDR1 and CDR2: MDHEN, SYDVKM. This CDR3 is CASSKGQGWDEQFF. The CDR3 DNA reads TGTGCCAGCAGCAAGGGACAGGGGTGGGATGAGCAGTTCTTC.

This rearrangement joins TRBV5-1 to TRBJ2-1; TRBD1 might be the D (6 bases). This CDR3 has 16 residues. V lost 0 bases and J 4 bases, leaving 14 bases between the germline ends. Per germline, CDR1 SGHRS and CDR2 YFSETQ. CDR3 sequence: CASSLGVGTRYNEQFF. CDR3 nucleotide sequence: TGCGCCAGCAGCTTGGGAGTTGGGACAAGATACAATGAGCAGTTCTTC.

In its sample, this clone was seen a few times. The chain employs TRBV6-5 and TRBJ2-1; TRBD1 aligns across 7 bases. Per the germline V gene, CDR1 is MNHEY and CDR2 is SVGAGI. Unmatched junction bases numbered 8, after V lost 6 bases and J lost 9 bases. CDR3 length: 13 residues. CDR3 sequence: CASSAGTETEQFF. CDR3 nucleotide sequence: TGTGCCAGCAGCGCCGGGACAGAGACTGAGCAGTTCTTC.

The chain carries TRBV5-1 and TRBJ2-7; the D gene is possibly TRBD1 (6 bases). The CDR3 is 16 amino acids. V was trimmed by 3 bases and J by 5 bases, leaving 21 bases between them. Germline V lookup: CDR1 SGHRS, CDR2 YFSETQ. CDR3 nucleotide sequence: TGCGCCAGCAGCTCACGCACCGGGACACGTGTCAACGAGCAGTACTTC. It yields the protein CASSSRTGTRVNEQYF. Full variable domain (rest looked up from reference TRBV5-1 and TRBJ2-7): KAGVTQTPRYLIKTRGQQVTLSCSPISGHRSVSWYQQTPGQGLQFLFEYFSETQRNKGNFPGRFSGRQFSNSRSEMNVSTLELGDSALYLCASSSRTGTRVNEQYFGPGTRLTVT.

The chain employs TRBV5-4 and TRBJ2-1, with 8 nucleotides matching TRBD1. CDR3 length equals 15 residues. The V gene end was trimmed by 0 bases and the J gene end by 2 bases; junction bases not matched to a gene: 1. CDR1 and CDR2 from the germline V gene are SGHNT and YYREEE (reference sequence). The CDR3 region is CASSLEQGAYNEQFF. CDR3 DNA sequence: TGTGCCAGCAGCTTGGAACAGGGGGCCTACAATGAGCAGTTCTTC.

This chain uses TRBV19 with TRBJ2-3, with 7 bases aligning to TRBD2. The CDR3 length is 14 residues. The ends lost 5 bases at V and 11 bases at J; junction bases unmatched: 13. Germline lookup yields CDR1 LNHDA and CDR2 SQIVND (reference sequence). In nucleotides, the CDR3 is TGTGCCAGTAGTTCCGGACTAGAAGTTAAGGGGCAGTATTTT. Translated, it gives CASSSGLEVKGQYF.

This clone was seen a single time. The V gene is TRBV7-2, the J gene TRBJ2-5; no firm D call. V was trimmed by 7 bases and J by 2 bases, leaving 11 bases between them. CDR1 SGHTA and CDR2 FQGNSA come from the germline V gene. The CDR3 contains 13 residues. The CDR3 loop reads CASTLTLQETQYF. In DNA, the CDR3 is TGTGCCAGCACTTTGACACTTCAAGAGACCCAGTACTTC.

The CDR3 DNA is TGCGCCAGCAGCTTGGTCGCGGGGTTATCCTACGAGCAGTACTTC. Protein: CASSLVAGLSYEQYF. The chain couples TRBV5-1 to TRBJ2-7; D perhaps matches TRBD2 (6 bases). Trimming took off 0 bases at V and 1 base at J, with 11 bases between the two ends. The CDR3 length is 15 residues. The germline V gene encodes CDR1 SGHRS and CDR2 YFSETQ. The full variable domain, its missing parts supplied by reference TRBV5-1 and TRBJ2-7, is KAGVTQTPRYLIKTRGQQVTLSCSPISGHRSVSWYQQTPGQGLQFLFEYFSETQRNKGNFPGRFSGRQFSNSRSEMNVSTLELGDSALYLCASSLVAGLSYEQYFGPGTRLTVT.

The V call is TRBV10-3, the J call TRBJ1-2; 7 nucleotides agree with TRBD1. The V gene's germline CDR1 is ENHRY and CDR2 SYGVKD. J lost 3 bases, V lost 1 base, and 2 bases had no gene match. This CDR3 region has 14 residues. The CDR3 loop reads CAISEFQGDYGYTF. In DNA, the CDR3 is TGTGCCATCAGTGAGTTCCAGGGGGACTATGGCTACACCTTC.

The chain uses TRBV24-1 and TRBJ2-1; 7 nucleotides agree with TRBD2. The CDR3 is 16 residues long. Germline assignment: CDR1 KGHDR and CDR2 SFDVKD. V gave up 2 bases and J gave up 0 bases; unmatched junction bases: 3. The DNA of the CDR3 is TGTGCCACCAGTGATTCTAGCGGTGGCTCCTACAATGAGCAGTTCTTC. Residues: CATSDSSGGSYNEQFF.

The V gene is TRBV28, the J gene TRBJ1-2; D is perhaps TRBD1 (6 bases). This CDR3 region has 17 residues. With 5 bases removed from V and 2 bases from J, the gap between germline ends came to 21 bases. Germline V gives CDR1 MDHEN, CDR2 SYDVKM. This chain's CDR3 is CASSPGARGEGNYGYTF. CDR3 coding DNA: TGTGCCAGCAGTCCAGGGGCCAGGGGCGAGGGAAACTATGGCTACACCTTC.

The genes are TRBV6-5 and TRBJ2-3, with 9 bases matching TRBD1. Germline V gene data show CDR1 as MNHEY and CDR2 as SVGAGI. Losses at the gene ends were 6 bases for V and 4 bases for J; bases not matched to a gene: 5. CDR3 length equals 14 residues. The CDR3 bases are TGTGCCAGCAGCCTGACAGGGGGGGCAGATACGCAGTATTTT. Residues: CASSLTGGADTQYF.